The rows below give T cell receptor beta chains drawn from one sample of a study of blood T cell repertoires in COVID-19. Sequenced by immunoSEQ multiplex PCR; TCRdb stores in-frame clones only, minus some. Of approximately 140,000 clones listed, around 90% are singletons. Material: PBMCs or T cells enriched from blood (not recorded which). These receptors originate from a woman aged 35 to 49 who had been exposed to COVID-19. Both conserved end residues are part of each CDR3. The order of the fields is clone size, J gene, V gene, CDR3 length, CDR3 protein. Only some rows state a clone size, as once, few, many or a class for expanded clones.

. TRBJ1-4 TRBV3-1/TRBV3-2 14 CASSQRGGNEKLFF
once TRBJ2-3 TRBV3-1/TRBV3-2 16 CASSQERGAITDTQYF
. TRBJ2-5 TRBV7-2 15 CASSLTVGSWETQYF
. TRBJ2-1 TRBV28 16 CASSLSLAPPQREQFF
. TRBJ1-1 TRBV4-3 14 CASSGTTGRTEAFF
once TRBJ2-1 TRBV5-1 14 CASSASRAYNEQFF
. TRBJ2-7 TRBV5-5 13 CASSLVSSYEQYF
. TRBJ2-7 TRBV7-2 14 CASSLDERSYEQYF
. TRBJ2-3 TRBV4-1 14 CASSQVGGTDTQYF
once TRBJ2-3 TRBV27 17 CASSLEPAGRHTDTQYF
. TRBJ2-1 TRBV18 13 CASSGRAEYEQFF
. TRBJ2-2 TRBV28 20 CASSSTGTGGFLGHTGELFF
. TRBJ1-3 TRBV2 14 CASSTGISGNTIYF
. TRBJ1-1 TRBV5-6 14 CASSLYGANTEAFF
. TRBJ2-3 TRBV11-1 16 CASSSLTSGYTDTQYF
. TRBJ2-3 TRBV6-5 15 CASTKQGLAFDTQYF
. TRBJ2-2 TRBV10-1 14 CASRTASNTGELFF
. TRBJ1-2 TRBV4-1 16 CASSRDRGRLFNGYTF
. TRBJ2-1 TRBV10-3 15 CAISESSGGRNEQFF
. TRBJ2-1 TRBV29-1 15 CSVDSLAGASNEQFF
. TRBJ1-5 TRBV7-2 13 CASSFTGDQPQHF
. TRBJ1-2 TRBV20-1 10 CSHTDYGYTF
. TRBJ2-7 TRBV7-9 11 CASETGREQYF
. TRBJ1-6 TRBV5-1 15 CASSFGLRGNSPLHF
. TRBJ1-1 TRBV28 16 CASSFGGLDLNTEAFF
. TRBJ1-6 TRBV19 15 CASSMGSSYNSPLHF
. TRBJ1-2 TRBV27 14 CASSLTGANYGYTF
. TRBJ2-6 TRBV19 16 CASSITGFAGANVLTF
. TRBJ2-1 TRBV7-2 17 CASSRIPLAGGPQEQFF
. TRBJ2-2 TRBV7-6 15 CASSLAQGATGELFF
. TRBJ1-2 TRBV14 14 CASSQDRGPWGYTF
. TRBJ2-7 TRBV9 13 CASSSGGEYEQYF
. TRBJ2-1 TRBV6-4 16 CASSDAGGGSYNEQFF
once TRBJ1-1 TRBV6-5 14 CASSSVHMNTEAFF
. TRBJ1-2 TRBV27 13 CASSHSKGDGYTF
. TRBJ1-1 TRBV29-1 11 CSVRQGGEAFF
once TRBJ1-6 TRBV28 17 CASSLIGQGPYNSPLHF